This TCR beta chain was identified during a study of blood T cells in healthy people across ages. Study-level findings and limits: One million T cells yielded diversity estimates that were considered underestimates.

This clonotype was found once. What it binds is unknown. A second PCR of about 7 to 12 cycles used a sample-barcoded 5' primer and a J-beta primer mix. Via MiXCR, TCRdb re-called the 5' RACE reads, giving one row per CDR3 protein. The table includes some 700,000 distinct CDR3 sequences, 35% to 45% detected once. CDR1 DFQATT and CDR2 SNEGSKA come from the germline V gene (reference sequence). V lost 2 bases, J lost 4 bases, and 4 bases stayed unmatched. The CDR3 runs 14 residues. The chain links TRBV20-1 to TRBJ2-1, with 8 bases that match TRBD2. Sequencing was done on a sample of blood. The sequence came from a woman aged 55-70 years in good health. DNA for the CDR3: TGCAGTGCTAGACGGGGGGGCCCTTACAATGAGCAGTTCTTC. Translation gives CSARRGGPYNEQFF.